These 11 T cell receptor beta chains came from one sample sequenced in a study of T-cell reconstitution after alpha-beta-depleted transplantation in children. Preparation of the TCRbeta library used unique molecular identifiers. TCRdb passed the PCR reads through MiXCR, listing each CDR3 protein once. The sample has tens of thousands of distinct CDR3 sequences; 9.2% are singletons. The sequencing used PBMCs, mostly from graft donor cells, collected 60 days after TCRalphabeta/CD19-depleted stem cell transplant. Source of these receptors: a male patient between 2 and 10 years old who had a stem cell transplant for chronic granulomatous disease, so the T cells may come from the graft donor.

The V gene is TRBV9, the J gene TRBJ1-1; 7 bases fit TRBD1. Trimming cost V 4 bases and J 1 base; bases outside gene matches: 4. Germline V gene sequence: CDR1 SGDLS, CDR2 YYNGEE. CDR3 length: 14 amino acids. CDR3 residues: CASSKGQSNTEAFF. The CDR3 DNA reads as TGTGCCAGCAGCAAGGGACAGTCGAACACTGAAGCTTTCTTT.

This clonotype was recorded many times. V is TRBV30 and J is TRBJ1-4, with TRBD1 matching over 7 bases. Germline V gene data show CDR1 as GTSNPN and CDR2 as SVGIG (reference sequence). CDR3 size: 12 residues. V shed 5 bases and J 7 bases; nucleotides not matched to a gene: 4. CDR3 nucleotides: TGTGCCTGGGACAGGGACGGTGAAAAACTGTTTTTT. Translating gives CAWDRDGEKLFF.

This clonotype has at least ten counts. This chain links TRBV18 with TRBJ2-1; maybe TRBD2 (6 bases). From germline, CDR1 is KGHSH and CDR2 LQKENI. This CDR3 comprises 14 residues. The ends were cut back, 1 base at V and 6 bases at J, with 10 bases in the middle. The CDR3 sequence is CASSPLAGINEQFF. The CDR3 DNA sequence: TGTGCCAGCTCACCACTGGCGGGAATCAATGAGCAGTTCTTC.

This clonotype has at least ten counts. CDR3 sequence reads: CASSLASPRTPGANVLTF. CDR3 DNA sequence: TGTGCCAGCAGCTTAGCGTCACCCCGCACGCCTGGGGCCAACGTCCTGACTTTC. The J gene is TRBJ2-6, the V gene TRBV11-1; D not resolved. The CDR3 covers 18 residues. The V end was cut by 0 bases, the J end by 2 bases, with 14 bases between. Looked up from germline, CDR1 is SGHAT and CDR2 is FQDESV (reference sequence).

In its sample, this clonotype was seen many times. V and J are TRBV5-1 and TRBJ2-1; 12 bases map to TRBD2. V gave up 3 bases and J gave up 8 bases; unmatched junction bases: 18. The CDR3 is 19 amino acids. Germline assignment: CDR1 SGHRS and CDR2 YFSETQ. CDR3 loop: CASSSITGLAGLWTDEQFF. The DNA of the CDR3 is TGCGCCAGCAGCTCAATCACGGGACTAGCGGGCCTCTGGACCGATGAGCAGTTCTTC.

This clonotype was observed many times. The chain links TRBV15 to TRBJ2-7, with 14 positions matching TRBD2. The CDR3 is 19 residues long. V shed 1 base and J 1 base; nucleotides not matched to a gene: 9. The germline CDR1 and CDR2 sequences are LNHNV and YYDKDF (reference sequence). The CDR3 DNA reads TGTGCCACCAGCAGAGCCACGACTAGCGGGAGGGCTTATTCCTACGAGCAGTACTTC. It specifies CATSRATTSGRAYSYEQYF.

This clonotype has at least ten counts. The genes are TRBV5-8 and TRBJ2-1; D not resolved. Looked up from germline, CDR1 is SGHTS and CDR2 is YDEGEE. The CDR3 runs 16 residues. V shed 1 base and J shed 0 bases, with 11 bases lying between them. CDR3 protein: CASSLRSMSSYNEQFF. CDR3 in DNA: TGTGCCAGCAGCTTGCGTTCGATGAGCTCCTACAATGAGCAGTTCTTC.

There are a few counts of this clonotype. The chain has TRBV24-1 and TRBJ2-5; TRBD2 is a possible D gene (5 bases). This CDR3 has 14 amino acids. With 6 bases removed from V and 2 bases from J, the gap between germline ends came to 12 bases. Germline-derived CDR1 and CDR2 are KGHDR and SFDVKD. The CDR3: CATSRGGAQETQYF. CDR3 coding DNA: TGTGCCACCAGTAGAGGAGGCGCACAAGAGACCCAGTACTTC.

This clonotype showed up many times. This sequence joins TRBV7-9 and TRBJ1-2; TRBD1 might be the D (5 bases). V lost 1 base to trimming and J lost 14 bases, with 14 bases between them. Germline V gene lookup returns CDR1 SEHNR and CDR2 FQNEAQ (reference sequence). There are 12 residues in the CDR3. The CDR3 reads CASSLGDGRVTF. The DNA of the CDR3 is TGTGCCAGCAGCTTAGGGGACGGAAGAGTGACCTTC.

This clonotype has at least ten counts. This sequence joins TRBV7-2 and TRBJ2-3; D is possibly TRBD1 (6 bases). CDR1 and CDR2 from the germline V gene are SGHTA and FQGNSA. The V and J ends lost 1 base and 3 bases respectively, with 14 bases between them. This CDR3 has 16 amino acids. CDR3 residues: CASSLGSGAWTDTQYF. The CDR3 region has the DNA TGTGCCAGCAGCTTAGGGTCAGGGGCGTGGACAGATACGCAGTATTTT. Based on the CDR3 plus reference TRBV7-2 and TRBJ2-3, the full variable domain is GAGVSQSPSNKVTEKGKDVELRCDPISGHTALYWYRQSLGQGLEFLIYFQGNSAPDKSGLPSDRFSAERTGGSVSTLTIQRTQQEDSAVYLCASSLGSGAWTDTQYFGPGTRLTVL.

This clonotype was recorded at least ten times. The V and J genes are TRBV27 and TRBJ2-5; either TRBD1 or TRBD2 may fit D (5 bases each). CDR3 length: 15 amino acids. The V and J ends lost 5 bases and 5 bases respectively, with 18 bases between them. The germline V gene encodes CDR1 MNHEY and CDR2 SMNVEV (reference sequence). CDR3 sequence: CASSLSRGRRETQYF. The CDR3 coding sequence is TGTGCCAGCAGTCTTTCAAGGGGTCGGAGGGAGACCCAGTACTTC.